Presented here are 7 T cell receptor beta chains from one specimen sequenced in a study of cytomegalovirus exposure and HLA in healthy donors. PCR used 60 Vbeta primers and 13 Jbeta primers. The table came from immunoSEQ multiplex PCR; TCRdb's copy has only in-frame clones and leaves some out. The sample shows fewer than 200,000 clones, around 82% of them seen only once. The sample taken for sequencing was PBMCs. These receptors originate from a woman in her 30s in good health and CMV-seropositive.

The V and J genes are TRBV19 and TRBJ1-1; maybe TRBD1 (6 bases). In germline, CDR1 is LNHDA, CDR2 SQIVND (reference sequence). The CDR3 consists of 13 residues. V was clipped by 6 bases and J by 5 bases, with 13 bases between them. CDR3: CASSPTGITEAFF. The CDR3 coding sequence is TGTGCCAGTAGCCCTACAGGGATTACTGAAGCTTTCTTT.

CDR3: CASGLVLGSGHNEQFF. The CDR3 bases are TGTGCTAGTGGTTTGGTACTAGGGTCTGGCCACAATGAGCAGTTCTTC. This chain joins TRBV12-5 and TRBJ2-1, with a possible D match to TRBD2 (5 bases). Germline loops: CDR1 LGHNT, CDR2 FRNRAP. This CDR3 has 16 amino acids. Trimming left V 0 bases short and J 5 bases short, with 14 bases between.

This chain uses TRBV7-2 with TRBJ1-5; unclear D gene. Trimming shortened V by 5 bases and J by 4 bases, and 18 bases separated the two germline ends. Germline V gives CDR1 SGHTA, CDR2 FQGNSA. This CDR3 has 16 amino acids. The CDR3 sequence: CASSPRGGSGNQPQHF. CDR3 DNA sequence: TGTGCCAGCAGCCCCCGGGGAGGGTCGGGGAATCAGCCCCAGCATTTT.

This clone was seen just once. This chain joins TRBV6-1 and TRBJ1-1; possibly TRBD1 for D (5 bases). Trimming took 6 bases from V and 0 from J, leaving 17 bases between them. There are 16 residues in the CDR3. Germline V gene lookup returns CDR1 MNHNS and CDR2 SASEGT. The CDR3 loop is CASRERGFSMNTEAFF. The CDR3 nucleotides are TGTGCCAGCAGAGAAAGGGGATTCTCTATGAACACTGAAGCTTTCTTT.

V is TRBV4-2 and J is TRBJ2-2, with no clear D. Germline V CDR1 and CDR2: LGHNA, YNFKEQ. This CDR3 has 12 amino acids. The V gene lost 1 base and the J gene lost 7 bases, with 4 bases spanning the gap. This CDR3 reads CASSQGDGELFF. DNA for the CDR3: TGTGCCAGCAGCCAAGGAGACGGGGAGCTGTTTTTT.

The chain is built from TRBV5-6 and TRBJ1-2; D ambiguous. CDR3 length: 12 amino acids. Per the germline V gene, CDR1 is SGHDT and CDR2 is YYEEEE. V was cut by 0 bases and J by 8 bases, with 8 bases left in between. In DNA, the CDR3 is TGTGCCAGCAGCTTGGGCCACGGGGGCTACACCTTC. This codes for CASSLGHGGYTF.

V usage is TRBV18 and J usage is TRBJ2-1, with 9 bases fitting TRBD2. The CDR3 consists of 15 residues. Germline CDR1 reads KGHSH; CDR2 reads LQKENI. Unmatched junction bases numbered 7, after V lost 3 bases and J lost 7 bases. The CDR3 DNA reads as TGTGCCAGCTCACCTAGCGGGAGATCGAGGAATGAGCAGTTCTTC. It codes for CASSPSGRSRNEQFF.